This T cell receptor (beta chain) was profiled in a study of blood T cell repertoires in COVID-19. Overall study: Sites across the United States, Italy and Spain contributed samples from acute and convalescent COVID-19.

The V gene end was trimmed by 7 bases and the J gene end by 11 bases; junction bases not matched to a gene: 9. CDR1 MNHEY and CDR2 SVGAGI come from the germline V gene. The CDR3 has 14 amino acids. The method was immunoSEQ multiplex PCR; TCRdb's version includes in-frame clones alone and lacks a portion of them. Found here are just over 200,000 clones, 60% to 85% of them singletons; the top ten hold around 5.4%. The source is a woman in her seventies with acute or convalescent COVID-19. Sequenced input: peripheral blood. The chain recombines TRBV6-5 with TRBJ2-3; 13 bases are a match to TRBD2. The CDR3 here is CASTTSGRAHWQYF. The CDR3 nucleotides are TGTGCCAGCACTACTAGCGGGAGGGCACATTGGCAGTATTTT.